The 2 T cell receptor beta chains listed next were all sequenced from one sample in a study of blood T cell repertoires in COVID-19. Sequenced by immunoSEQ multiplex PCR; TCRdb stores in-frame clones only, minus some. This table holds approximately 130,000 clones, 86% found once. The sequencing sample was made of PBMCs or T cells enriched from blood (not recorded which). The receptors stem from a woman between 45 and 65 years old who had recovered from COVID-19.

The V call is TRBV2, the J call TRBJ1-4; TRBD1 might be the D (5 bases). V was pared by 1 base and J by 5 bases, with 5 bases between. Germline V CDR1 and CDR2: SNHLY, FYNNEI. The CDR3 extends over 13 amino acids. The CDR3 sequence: CASSEGQNEKLFF. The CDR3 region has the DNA TGTGCCAGCAGTGAAGGACAGAATGAAAAACTGTTTTTT.

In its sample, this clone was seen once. CDR3 nucleotide sequence: TGTGCCAGCAGCCCGTGGACTGGAACCTACGAGCAGTACTTC. Encoded protein: CASSPWTGTYEQYF. This chain joins TRBV14 and TRBJ2-7, with D perhaps TRBD2 (5 bases). CDR1 is SGHDN, CDR2 FVKESK, per germline. This CDR3 comprises 14 residues. Trimming took 4 bases from V and 2 from J, leaving 12 bases between them.